The 2 T cell receptor beta chains reported below all come from one sample, sequenced in a study of T cell responses to AZD1222 COVID-19 vaccine. Method: immunoSEQ multiplex PCR; TCRdb's copy keeps in-frame clones and lacks some. The table shows 90,000 to 130,000 clones, with more than 90% occurring only once. This specimen was peripheral blood, taken 28 days after the second AZD1222 dose. These receptor sequences come from an adult who received the AZD1222 COVID-19 vaccine.

This chain links TRBV5-4 with TRBJ2-1; 8 bases are a match to TRBD2. The germline V gene encodes CDR1 SGHNT and CDR2 YYREEE (reference sequence). The length of the CDR3 is 16 residues. Trimming at V came to 0 bases and at J to 2 bases, leaving 4 bases not matched to a gene. CDR3 in amino acids: CASSLADGGAYNEQFF. CDR3 nucleotides: TGTGCCAGCAGCTTGGCCGACGGGGGGGCCTACAATGAGCAGTTCTTC.

The chain recombines TRBV24-1 with TRBJ2-1, with 10 bases aligning to TRBD2. V was clipped by 4 bases and J by 7 bases; unmatched bases: 15. Germline CDR1 is KGHDR and CDR2 is SFDVKD. The CDR3 has 18 amino acids. The CDR3 DNA sequence: TGTGCCACCAGTGACCCCTTTAGCGGGGGGAACTCCGGGAATGAGCAGTTCTTC. It codes for CATSDPFSGGNSGNEQFF.